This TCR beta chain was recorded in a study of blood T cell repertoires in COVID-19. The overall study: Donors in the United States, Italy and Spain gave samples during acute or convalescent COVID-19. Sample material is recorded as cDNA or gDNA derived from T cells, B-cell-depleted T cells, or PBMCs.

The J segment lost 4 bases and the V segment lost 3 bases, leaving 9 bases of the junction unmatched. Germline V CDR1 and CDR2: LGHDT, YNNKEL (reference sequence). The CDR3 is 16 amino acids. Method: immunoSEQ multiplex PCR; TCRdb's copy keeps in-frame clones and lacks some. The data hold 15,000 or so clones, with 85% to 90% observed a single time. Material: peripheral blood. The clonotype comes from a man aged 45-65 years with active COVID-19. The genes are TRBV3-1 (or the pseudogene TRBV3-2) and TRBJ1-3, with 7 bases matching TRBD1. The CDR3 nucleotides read TGTGCCAGCAGCCACGGCGTGACAGGGCCCGGAAACACCATATATTTT. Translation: CASSHGVTGPGNTIYF.